This T cell receptor (beta chain) came from a study of regulatory T cells in long-lasting Graves disease. Whole-study findings and limits: Persistent disease was characterized by preferential usage of TRBV28, TRBJ1-2 and TRBJ2-5. The researchers studied only peripheral blood, not thyroid tissue.

Investigators prepared the TCR beta libraries by applying iRepertoire HTBI primers and Arm-PCR of CDR3 regions. TCRdb fed the multiplex PCR reads into MiXCR, producing one record per CDR3 protein. The sample has roughly 510,000 distinct CDR3 sequences, about 16% seen once; the top ten hold approximately 12%. The V end lost 7 bases, the J end lost 4 bases, and 19 bases lay between the germline ends. Germline V gene data show CDR1 as SGHAT and CDR2 as FQDESV (reference sequence). The length of the CDR3 is 15 residues. This clonotype was counted at least ten times. The target antigen is unknown. Specified time point: newly diagnosed GD, antithyroid drugs for less than 3 months. The authors made the TCR library using RNA they extracted from PBMCs. These sequences were also reported in another study, on T cells in Graves' hyperthyroidism and ophthalmopathy. That source notes: Primed by the HTBI set, a first-round RT-PCR was run on the TCR CDR3.

This chain joins TRBV11-1 and TRBJ2-5; D is uncertain. This TCR came from a man between 18 and 29 years old with Graves disease. Material: peripheral blood mononuclear cells (PBMCs), obtained at new diagnosis, from a patient treated with antithyroid drugs. In DNA form, the CDR3 reads TGTGCCAGCACCACTGGGGTCTGGGGTGGAGAGACCCAGTACTTC. This translates into CASTTGVWGGETQYF.